This passage covers 13 T cell receptor beta chains from one sample sequenced in a study of monozygotic twins with inflammatory bowel disease. Reanalyzing the 5' RACE reads, TCRdb keeps one entry per CDR3 protein, without DNA. Reported are a few hundred thousand distinct CDR3 sequences; the ten largest clones contain 5.6%. The sequencing input was blood. The receptors derive from a human donor with ulcerative colitis or Crohn's disease, or a healthy co-twin of an affected twin (not recorded which).

The chain carries TRBV6-1 and TRBJ1-6. The CDR3 is 15 residues long. The germline gives CDR1 MNHNS, CDR2 SASEGT. The CDR3 loop is CASSQGMTYNSPLHF.

This chain connects TRBV6-5 to TRBJ1-2. In germline, CDR1 is MNHEY, CDR2 SVGAGI. The CDR3 is 16 residues long. CDR3 sequence: CASSYSSSLRTYGYTF.

This chain links TRBV7-2 with TRBJ2-1; the TCRdb D gene call, TRBD1, has no DNA to confirm it. Germline CDR1 is SGHTA and CDR2 is FQGNSA. This CDR3 has 16 residues. The CDR3 loop reads CASSLASGILRGEQFF.

V is TRBV5-1 and J is TRBJ2-2. CDR3 length equals 14 residues. Germline values: CDR1 SGHRS, CDR2 YFSETQ. This chain's CDR3 is CASSSESETGELFF.

The rearrangement uses TRBV7-2 and TRBJ1-5; TCRdb's D call of TRBD1 is untestable without DNA. Germline-derived CDR1 and CDR2 are SGHTA and FQGNSA. This CDR3 has 15 residues. Here the CDR3 reads CASSLMDSNNQPQHF.

CDR3 in amino acids: CASSSRGSNEKLFF. The J gene is TRBJ1-4, the V gene TRBV5-5; the TCRdb D gene call, TRBD1, has no DNA to confirm it. The CDR3 runs to 14 residues. The germline V gene encodes CDR1 SGHKS and CDR2 YYEKEE (reference sequence). The whole variable domain, remainder taken from reference TRBV5-5 and TRBJ1-4, is DAGVTQSPTHLIKTRGQQVTLRCSPISGHKSVSWYQQVLGQGPQFIFQYYEKEERGRGNFPDRFSARQFPNYSSELNVNALLLGDSALYLCASSSRGSNEKLFFGSGTQLSVL.

The chain recombines TRBV10-3 with TRBJ2-7. CDR3 length: 14 residues. Looked up from germline, CDR1 is ENHRY and CDR2 is SYGVKD. CDR3 sequence reads: CAISEKPGAYEQYF.

J is TRBJ1-1 and V is TRBV18. This CDR3 contains 14 residues. The V gene's germline CDR1 is KGHSH and CDR2 LQKENI. CDR3 residues: CASSPGSMNTEAFF.

V and J are TRBV21-1 and TRBJ1-4; as DNA is missing, the TRBD1 call by TCRdb cannot be tested. TRBV21-1 counts as a pseudogene. The CDR3 is made up of 17 amino acids. The CDR3 spells CASSGGMGQTYNEKLFF.

V gene TRBV20-1 combines with J gene TRBJ2-7; TCRdb selects TRBD2, and the lack of DNA leaves this call unchecked. Germline V gene lookup returns CDR1 DFQATT and CDR2 SNEGSKA (reference sequence). The CDR3 length is 16 residues. The CDR3 loop is CSARDFGRANSYEQYF.

The chain carries TRBV20-1 and TRBJ1-2; no DNA is available, so the TRBD1 call from TCRdb remains unchecked. Germline lookup yields CDR1 DFQATT and CDR2 SNEGSKA (reference sequence). The CDR3 extends over 14 amino acids. CDR3: CSAPLGGQSGVYTF.

The chain couples TRBV18 to TRBJ1-1; TCRdb's D gene call, TRBD1, goes unchecked for lack of DNA. CDR3 length: 16 amino acids. Germline V gene lookup returns CDR1 KGHSH and CDR2 LQKENI. The CDR3 here is CATNQGMRQGGAEAFF.

The gene calls are TRBV6-5 and TRBJ1-2; TCRdb calls TRBD1, which cannot be checked without DNA. This CDR3 region has 14 residues. In germline, CDR1 is MNHEY, CDR2 SVGAGI. This CDR3 is CASSYPQGGYGYTF.